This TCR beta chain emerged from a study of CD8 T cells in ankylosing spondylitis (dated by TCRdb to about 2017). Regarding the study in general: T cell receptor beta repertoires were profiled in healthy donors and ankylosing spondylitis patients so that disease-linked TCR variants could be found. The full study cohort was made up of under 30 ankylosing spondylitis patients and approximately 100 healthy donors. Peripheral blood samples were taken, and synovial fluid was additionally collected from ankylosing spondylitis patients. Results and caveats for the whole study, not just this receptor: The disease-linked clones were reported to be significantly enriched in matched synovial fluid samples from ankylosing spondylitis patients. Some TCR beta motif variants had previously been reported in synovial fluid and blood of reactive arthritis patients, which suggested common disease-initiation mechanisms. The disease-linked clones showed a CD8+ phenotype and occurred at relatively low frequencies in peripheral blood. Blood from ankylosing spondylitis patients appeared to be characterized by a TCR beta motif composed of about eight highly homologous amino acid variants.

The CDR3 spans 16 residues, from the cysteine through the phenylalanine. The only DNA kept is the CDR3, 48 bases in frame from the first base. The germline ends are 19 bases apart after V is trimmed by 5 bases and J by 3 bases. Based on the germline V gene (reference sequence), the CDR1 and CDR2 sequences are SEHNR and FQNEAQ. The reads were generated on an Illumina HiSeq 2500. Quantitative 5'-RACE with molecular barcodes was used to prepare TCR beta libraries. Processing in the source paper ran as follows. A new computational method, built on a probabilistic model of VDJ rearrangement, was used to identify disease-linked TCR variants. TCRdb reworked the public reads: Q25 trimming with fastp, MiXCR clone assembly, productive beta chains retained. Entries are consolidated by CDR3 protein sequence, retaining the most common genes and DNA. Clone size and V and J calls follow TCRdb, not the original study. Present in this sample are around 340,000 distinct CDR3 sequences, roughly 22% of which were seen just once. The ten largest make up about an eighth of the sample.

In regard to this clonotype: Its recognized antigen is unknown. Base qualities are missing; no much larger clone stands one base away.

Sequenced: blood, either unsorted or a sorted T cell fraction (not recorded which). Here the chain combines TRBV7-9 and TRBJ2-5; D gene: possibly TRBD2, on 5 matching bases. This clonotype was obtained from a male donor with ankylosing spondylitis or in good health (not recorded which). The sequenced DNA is TGTGCCAGCAGCCTCAGTGCCGGGATCACAAAAGAGACCCAGTACTTC. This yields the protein CASSLSAGITKETQYF.